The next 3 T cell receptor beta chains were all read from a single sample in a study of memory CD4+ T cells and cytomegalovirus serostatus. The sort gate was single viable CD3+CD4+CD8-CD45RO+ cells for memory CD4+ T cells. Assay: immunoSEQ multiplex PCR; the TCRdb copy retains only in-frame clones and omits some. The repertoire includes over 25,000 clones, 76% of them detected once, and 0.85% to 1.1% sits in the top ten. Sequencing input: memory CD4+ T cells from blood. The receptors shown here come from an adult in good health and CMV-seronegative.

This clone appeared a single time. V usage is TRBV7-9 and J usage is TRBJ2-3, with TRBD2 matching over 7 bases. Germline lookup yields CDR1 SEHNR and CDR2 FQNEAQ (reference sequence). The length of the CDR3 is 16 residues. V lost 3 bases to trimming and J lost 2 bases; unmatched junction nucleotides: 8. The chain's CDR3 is CASSLMQRGDTDTQYF. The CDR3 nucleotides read TGTGCCAGCAGCTTGATGCAGCGGGGAGACACAGATACGCAGTATTTT.

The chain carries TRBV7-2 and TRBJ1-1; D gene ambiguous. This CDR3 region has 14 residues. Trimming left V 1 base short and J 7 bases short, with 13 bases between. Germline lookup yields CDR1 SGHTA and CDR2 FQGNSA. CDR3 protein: CASSLEGMHSEAFF. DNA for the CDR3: TGTGCCAGCAGCTTAGAGGGTATGCATAGTGAAGCTTTCTTT.

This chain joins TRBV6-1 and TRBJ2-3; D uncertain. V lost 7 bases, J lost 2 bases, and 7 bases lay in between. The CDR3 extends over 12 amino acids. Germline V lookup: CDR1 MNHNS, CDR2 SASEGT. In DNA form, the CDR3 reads TGTGCCAGCAAATCATACACAGATACGCAGTATTTT. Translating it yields CASKSYTDTQYF.